Included here is one TCR beta chain sequence, with context. Its antigen is as yet unknown. Alopecia areata patients gave lesional scalp punch biopsies and peripheral blood samples. This CDR3 is built from 15 residues. V gave up 5 bases and J gave up 3 bases, with 13 bases separating them. Germline CDR1 is SGHNT and CDR2 is YENEEA. The sample belongs to a study of CD8+ T cells in alopecia areata. Study-level points and caveats: Scalp samples also contribute reads from the resident alphabeta T cells found in normal skin.

Sequencing used cDNA as its template, made by extracting RNA and reverse transcribing it. Data came from immunoSEQ multiplex PCR; TCRdb stores just in-frame clones and leaves some out. Of 180,000 or so clones listed, roughly 66% are singletons. This clonotype was sampled from a human donor with alopecia areata. The sample was CD8+ T cells sorted from blood, taken at week 0. The chain links TRBV11-3 to TRBJ2-2; D might be TRBD1 (6 bases). The CDR3 nucleotides are TGTGCCAGCAGCCCTACGGGACAATACACCGGGGAGCTGTTTTTT. Translation: CASSPTGQYTGELFF.